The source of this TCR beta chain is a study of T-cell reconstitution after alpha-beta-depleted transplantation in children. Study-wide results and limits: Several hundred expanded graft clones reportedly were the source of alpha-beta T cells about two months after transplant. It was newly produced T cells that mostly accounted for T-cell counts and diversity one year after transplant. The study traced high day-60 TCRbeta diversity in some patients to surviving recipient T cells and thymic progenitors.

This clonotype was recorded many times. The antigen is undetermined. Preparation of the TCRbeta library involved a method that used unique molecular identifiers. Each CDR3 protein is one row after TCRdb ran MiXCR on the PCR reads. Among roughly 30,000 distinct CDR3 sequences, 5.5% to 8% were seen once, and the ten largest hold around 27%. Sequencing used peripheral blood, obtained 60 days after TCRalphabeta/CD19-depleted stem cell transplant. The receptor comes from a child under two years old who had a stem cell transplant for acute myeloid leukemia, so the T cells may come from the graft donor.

CDR3: CASSLGTSGRAETQYF. The DNA for the CDR3 is TGTGCCAGCAGCCTAGGGACTAGCGGGAGGGCGGAGACCCAGTACTTC. The chain joins TRBV11-2 to TRBJ2-5; 16 bases agree with TRBD2. CDR1 is SGHAT and CDR2 is FQNNGV in the germline V gene. This CDR3 contains 16 residues. Unmatched junction bases numbered 5, after V lost 5 bases and J lost 5 bases.